The present T cell receptor (beta chain) was sequenced within a study of CD8 T cells in ankylosing spondylitis. Study-wide findings and caveats: Characteristic, it appeared, of ankylosing spondylitis blood was a TCR beta motif of roughly eight highly homologous variants. Earlier studies detected some motif variants in reactive arthritis synovial fluid and blood.

The CDR3 consists of 17 residues. CDR1 SGHAT and CDR2 FQNNGV come from the germline V gene. Deletions cut 3 bases from V and 3 bases from J, with 20 bases between. Points on this clonotype: As yet, its antigen is unknown.

Researchers built TCR beta libraries using quantitative 5'-RACE with molecular barcodes. TCRdb reanalysed the 5' RACE reads using MiXCR and keeps one entry per CDR3 protein. Here the sample spans some 700,000 distinct CDR3 sequences, around 20% being singletons. The sequenced material came from blood, either unsorted or a sorted T cell fraction (not recorded which). This receptor was taken from a male donor with ankylosing spondylitis. The V gene is TRBV11-2, the J gene TRBJ1-1; tentative D call: TRBD1 (5 bases). DNA of the CDR3: TGTGCCAGCAGCTTGTGGCGGCAGGGCCCGATCCACACTGAAGCTTTCTTT. This codes for CASSLWRQGPIHTEAFF.